In its sample, the clone carrying this T cell receptor (beta chain) was seen a few times. A second PCR, run for roughly 7 to 12 cycles, used a sample-barcoded 5' primer plus a J-beta primer mix. TCRdb ran MiXCR on the 5' RACE reads and lists one entry per CDR3 protein. Of approximately 1.5 million distinct CDR3 sequences in the sample, about 35% are singletons; the top ten hold approximately 10%. The data were obtained in a study of blood T cells in healthy people across ages. The TCR was taken from a young woman in good health. The sequenced sample consisted of blood.

DNA for the CDR3: TGTGCCAGCAGCTTGAGTCTTAGCGGCGTTCAAGAGACCCAGTACTTC. Protein sequence: CASSLSLSGVQETQYF. The genes are TRBV5-5 and TRBJ2-5; tentative D call: TRBD2 (6 bases). CDR1 is SGHKS and CDR2 is YYEKEE in the germline V gene (reference sequence). V was pared by 1 base and J by 2 bases, with 15 bases between. The length of the CDR3 is 16 residues.